Sequencing of this TCR beta chain was carried out in a study of cytomegalovirus exposure and HLA in healthy donors. As for the study in general: Out of 398 genotyped donors, less than 85% belonged to the Caucasian-associated ancestry cluster. Whole-study results and caveats: The analysis excluded some indistinguishable V segments, including TRBV6-2 and TRBV6-3. Several of the most significant clusters appeared, in a later analysis, to be linked to common viral pathogens.

This CDR3 is built from 17 residues. CDR1 SGDLS and CDR2 YYNGEE come from the germline V gene. With 0 bases removed from V and 2 bases from J, the gap between germline ends came to 12 bases. The PCR had 60 Vbeta and 13 Jbeta primers. The repertoire was sequenced with immunoSEQ multiplex PCR; TCRdb's copy has only in-frame clones and lacks some. Here the sample spans roughly 190,000 clones, roughly 73% being singletons. Concerning this clone itself: The target antigen is unknown.

This chain links TRBV9 with TRBJ2-6; perhaps TRBD1 as D (5 bases). The specimen was PBMCs. This TCR was sampled from a woman aged 25 to 39 in good health and CMV-seropositive. As DNA, the CDR3 is TGTGCCAGCAGCGTAGCGGTAGGGGTGGCTGGGGCCAACGTCCTGACTTTC. This gives the protein CASSVAVGVAGANVLTF. The variable domain in full, with the rest retrieved from reference TRBV9 and TRBJ2-6, is DSGVTQTPKHLITATGQRVTLRCSPRSGDLSVYWYQQSLDQGLQFLIQYYNGEERAKGNILERFSAQQFPDLHSELNLSSLELGDSALYFCASSVAVGVAGANVLTFGAGSRLTVL.